The rows below give T cell receptor beta chains drawn from one sample of a study of shared clonotypes between healthy human individuals. The table came from immunoSEQ multiplex PCR; TCRdb's copy has only in-frame clones and leaves some out. The profile shows roughly 2.6 million clones, approximately 94% of them singletons. The sample comprised naive CD4+ T cells sorted from blood. These receptors all stem from a man younger than 35 in good health. The conserved cysteine and the conserved F or W are not part of the CDR3 here.

v_gene	j_gene	CDR3aa
TRBV5-1	TRBJ2-3	ASSLGSGRYTDTQY
TRBV18	TRBJ1-1	ASSPKTVEAF
TRBV7-2	TRBJ1-2	ASSLGDGPANYGYT
TRBV4-1	TRBJ2-5	ASSQDETRGVRETQY
TRBV6-5	TRBJ2-7	ASSYTLDRDYEQY
TRBV11-2	TRBJ1-3	ASSWLGSPGNTIY
TRBV7-2	TRBJ1-2	ASSLEGTNAGYT
TRBV30	TRBJ2-3	AWSPNTDTQY
TRBV9	TRBJ1-2	ASSVDRVGYGYT
TRBV18	TRBJ1-2	ASSPAESYGYT
TRBV6-1	TRBJ1-5	ASSEVGYSNQPQH